This TCR beta chain was retrieved from a study of Tregs in tolerant kidney transplant recipients. Study-wide points: Validation in larger populations is needed because few patients were studied.

A note on this clone: Its antigen is not known.

The CDR3 spans 13 residues. From germline, CDR1 is SGHDN and CDR2 FVKESK. V was shortened by 4 bases and J by 4 bases, with 10 bases between the two germline ends. The table came from immunoSEQ multiplex PCR; TCRdb's copy has only in-frame clones and leaves some out. The sample holds some 66,000 clones, roughly 92% seen once. This clonotype originated in a human donor who received a combined kidney and bone marrow transplant. This specimen was CD8+ T cells from blood, taken before the transplant. The J gene is TRBJ1-2, the V gene TRBV14; unclear D gene. Here the CDR3 reads CASSPTSVYGYTF. DNA for the CDR3: TGTGCCAGCAGCCCGACATCTGTCTATGGCTACACCTTC. The full variable domain, with the rest looked up from reference TRBV14 and TRBJ1-2, is EAGVTQFPSHSVIEKGQTVTLRCDPISGHDNLYWYRRVMGKEIKFLLHFVKESKQDESGMPNNRFLAERTGGTYSTLKVQPAELEDSGVYFCASSPTSVYGYTFGSGTRLTVV.